This T cell receptor (beta chain) was captured in a study of tumor-infiltrating lymphocytes in localized non-small cell lung cancer. Regarding the study as a whole: Tumors had more T cell infiltration than uninvolved lung, per TCRbeta sequencing and CD3 counts. Immunotypes IM1 and IM2 had similar TCR-derived T-cell fractions.

Sequenced by immunoSEQ multiplex PCR; TCRdb stores in-frame clones only, minus some. This sample has about 9,800 clones; around 70% occur once, and the top ten carry 20% to 25%. Germline V gene lookup returns CDR1 SGHKS and CDR2 YYEKEE (reference sequence). The CDR3 loop spans 16 amino acids. Deletions cut 0 bases from V and 5 bases from J, with 18 bases between. This clone was detected once. Its antigen is unidentified. This clonotype was obtained from a human donor with non-small cell lung cancer. V usage is TRBV5-5 and J usage is TRBJ2-7; no clear D. Sequenced: lung tumor tissue. CDR3 sequence reads: CASSLVNGRIVDEQYF. CDR3 DNA: TGTGCCAGCAGCTTGGTGAACGGACGGATAGTCGACGAGCAGTACTTC.